This T cell receptor beta chain was captured by sequencing in a study of T cells in Graves' hyperthyroidism and ophthalmopathy. Background on the study: Any treatment followed the collection of peripheral blood at initial diagnosis.

Comments on this clonotype: Antigen: not known. One base away lies a much larger clone, so this may be a sequencing read error.

Researchers barred patients who had uncontrolled infection, other autoimmune disease, pregnancy or lactation. TCR beta CDR3 sequences were amplified from RNA transcripts. During a first-round RT-PCR of the TCR CDR3, the HTBI primer set was used. Using its own MiXCR run on the multiplex PCR reads, TCRdb lists one record per CDR3 protein. Altogether approximately 570,000 distinct CDR3 sequences are present, 20% being singletons, with the ten largest covering about 50%. The CDR3 length is 12 residues. The V gene's germline CDR1 is GTSNPN and CDR2 SVGIG (reference sequence). Study results and limitations: Blood held most thyroid clonotypes expanded above 0.001 frequency.

V usage is TRBV30 and J usage is TRBJ1-2; no clear D gene. Sequenced sample: blood. The source is a man aged 35 to 55 with Graves' ophthalmopathy. CDR3 DNA sequence: TGTGCCTGGAGCTCGGGATTGTATGGCTACGCCTTC. This codes for CAWSSGLYGYAF.